Shown below are 15 T cell receptor beta chains from a single sample sequenced in a study of cytomegalovirus exposure and HLA in healthy donors. PCR was performed using 60 Vbeta and 13 Jbeta primers. Profiled with immunoSEQ multiplex PCR; TCRdb holds only in-frame clones, not every one. The sample lists approximately 140,000 clones, about 76% occurring once. The sequenced sample consisted of PBMCs. These receptors originate from a human donor in good health.

The chain uses TRBV27 and TRBJ2-7; 8 bases line up with TRBD2. Looked up from germline, CDR1 is MNHEY and CDR2 is SMNVEV (reference sequence). This CDR3 is 15 amino acids long. V lost 6 bases and J lost 1; bases outside the gene matches: 8. The CDR3 here is CASSLAGGSSYEQYF. CDR3 coding DNA: TGTGCCAGCAGCCTCGCGGGGGGCTCTTCCTACGAGCAGTACTTC.

This chain joins TRBV2 and TRBJ1-1; D is uncertain. Germline-derived CDR1 and CDR2 are SNHLY and FYNNEI. This CDR3 contains 13 residues. The V end was cut by 7 bases, the J end by 5 bases, with 14 bases between. CDR3 coding DNA: TGTGCCAGCACCACGTTAGGAGGAACTGAAGCTTTCTTT. This translates into CASTTLGGTEAFF.

This rearrangement joins TRBV6-1 to TRBJ2-5, with D possibly matching TRBD2 (6 bases). V was trimmed by 10 bases and J by 6 bases, leaving 21 bases between them. The length of the CDR3 is 14 residues. Looked up from germline, CDR1 is MNHNS and CDR2 is SASEGT. CDR3 DNA: TGTGCCACCACCGGGACTCAAAAAACACAGACCCAGTACTTC. Translating it yields CATTGTQKTQTQYF.

This chain links TRBV5-4 with TRBJ1-1; D unresolved. This CDR3 region has 13 residues. V lost 4 bases and J lost 6, with 13 bases in between. Germline lookup yields CDR1 SGHNT and CDR2 YYREEE (reference sequence). CDR3 nucleotide sequence: TGTGCCAGCAGCATGGACGGAGGCTCTGAAGCTTTCTTT. This gives the protein CASSMDGGSEAFF.

This rearrangement joins TRBV6-1 to TRBJ2-5, with 7 positions matching TRBD1. V was pared by 1 base and J by 6 bases, with 14 bases of the junction left unmatched. Per the germline V gene, CDR1 is MNHNS and CDR2 is SASEGT. CDR3 length equals 17 residues. The DNA for the CDR3 is TGTGCCAGCAGTGAAGTGTCTGGGAGACAGGGCTGGAAGACCCAGTACTTC. Its translation: CASSEVSGRQGWKTQYF.

This chain links TRBV7-9 with TRBJ2-7; D remains ambiguous. Looked up from germline, CDR1 is SEHNR and CDR2 is FQNEAQ (reference sequence). This CDR3 is built from 11 residues. Trimming pared 6 bases from V and 3 bases from J, leaving 6 bases between. The CDR3 DNA sequence: TGTGCCAGCAGTAATAACTACGAGCAGTACTTC. This gives the protein CASSNNYEQYF.

For this clone: The DNA is omitted, as the CDR3 cannot be located on it reliably, and the CDR3 follows TCRdb's listing. This rearrangement joins TRBV25-1 to TRBJ2-1; no DNA check was done on the table's D call, TRBD1. Germline V gene sequence: CDR1 MGHDK, CDR2 SYGVNS. A total of 14 residues make up the CDR3, ends included. The CDR3 sequence is CASFGQGHGNEQFF.

V gene TRBV7-9 combines with J gene TRBJ2-1, with TRBD2 matching over 11 bases. Germline loops: CDR1 SEHNR, CDR2 FQNEAQ (reference sequence). V lost 1 base, J lost 12 bases, and 11 bases stayed unmatched. The length of the CDR3 is 16 residues. CDR3 bases: TGTGCCAGCAGCTTAGGGCTAGCGGGGGGACTGAGGGGGCAGTTCTTC. This sequence encodes CASSLGLAGGLRGQFF.

The chain joins TRBV28 to TRBJ1-5; a possible D gene is TRBD1 (5 bases). The CDR3 runs 16 residues. V was shortened by 4 bases and J by 0 bases, with 13 bases between the two germline ends. Germline V lookup: CDR1 MDHEN, CDR2 SYDVKM. DNA of the CDR3: TGTGCCAGCAGTTCTCGGTTCAGGGCTAGCAATCAGCCCCAGCATTTT. Amino acid sequence: CASSSRFRASNQPQHF.

This chain uses TRBV11-2 with TRBJ2-1; 7 bases agree with TRBD2. There are 15 residues in the CDR3. The trim removed 2 bases at V and 3 bases at J, leaving 4 bases unmatched. CDR1 and CDR2 from the germline V gene are SGHAT and FQNNGV. CDR3 sequence: CASSLQSGVYNEQFF. The CDR3 DNA sequence: TGTGCCAGCAGCTTACAAAGCGGGGTCTACAATGAGCAGTTCTTC.

This clone was detected a few times. The gene calls are TRBV19 and TRBJ2-5, with 10 bases matching TRBD1. Germline V gives CDR1 LNHDA, CDR2 SQIVND (reference sequence). This CDR3 is built from 13 residues. Trimming at V came to 10 bases and at J to 0 bases, leaving 2 bases not matched to a gene. CDR3 DNA sequence: TGTGCCACCGGACAGGGGGACCAAGAGACCCAGTACTTC. This encodes CATGQGDQETQYF.

The V and J genes are TRBV6-5 and TRBJ2-7; 8 nucleotides match TRBD2. This CDR3 spans 14 amino acids. Germline V CDR1 and CDR2: MNHEY, SVGAGI. V lost 2 bases, J lost 2 bases, and 2 bases stayed unmatched. The CDR3 nucleotides read TGTGCCAGCAGTTACGGGCGGGGGGCCTACGAGCAGTACTTC. It codes for CASSYGRGAYEQYF.

The rearrangement uses TRBV6-1 and TRBJ1-2; 7 bases agree with TRBD1. Losses at the gene ends were 1 base for V and 0 bases for J; bases not matched to a gene: 5. Germline V gene sequence: CDR1 MNHNS, CDR2 SASEGT. The CDR3 has 16 residues. The CDR3 spells CASSEGFQGANYGYTF. DNA of the CDR3: TGTGCCAGCAGTGAAGGGTTCCAGGGGGCTAACTATGGCTACACCTTC.

The chain is built from TRBV5-1 and TRBJ1-2; 7 bases align to TRBD1. CDR3 size: 15 residues. Per the germline V gene, CDR1 is SGHRS and CDR2 is YFSETQ. V gave up 6 bases and J gave up 7 bases; unmatched junction bases: 15. CDR3 bases: TGCGCCAGCAACGACGGCTACAGGGGAATAAGTGGCTACACCTTC. Translation gives CASNDGYRGISGYTF.

J is TRBJ2-5 and V is TRBV7-8; no clear D. The length of the CDR3 is 14 residues. The V gene's germline CDR1 is SGHVS and CDR2 FQNEAQ. V lost 5 bases to trimming and J lost 3 bases, with 13 bases between them. Here the CDR3 DNA reads TGTGCCAGCAGCCCAATGAGAAACGAAGAGACCCAGTACTTC. Encoded protein: CASSPMRNEETQYF.